Below, 26 T cell receptor beta chains from the same sample are listed, as sequenced in a study of CD8 T cells in Susac syndrome. When the RNA was reverse transcribed, random hexamers were used with an input of roughly 0.45 to 1 ug. TCRdb analysed the immunoSEQ multiplex PCR reads with MiXCR anew, one entry per CDR3 protein. The profile shows a few hundred thousand distinct CDR3 sequences, 95% of them singletons. Source material: CD4+ T cells from PBMCs. The receptors come from a human donor with multiple sclerosis.

The V gene is TRBV20-1, the J gene TRBJ2-5, with 9 bases lining up with TRBD2. Germline V gene lookup returns CDR1 DFQATT and CDR2 SNEGSKA (reference sequence). With 6 bases clipped from V and 5 bases from J, the junction kept 13 bases outside the gene matches. There are 15 residues in the CDR3. CDR3 DNA: TGCAGTGCGCTTACCGCCGGGACTAGCTTTGAGACCCAGTACTTC. This encodes CSALTAGTSFETQYF.

The chain recombines TRBV12-3 or TRBV12-4 with TRBJ2-5; 15 positions agree with TRBD2. The CDR3 is 16 amino acids. V was pared by 5 bases and J by 2 bases, with 3 bases of the junction left unmatched. The CDR3 DNA reads as TGTGCCAGCAGTCGCGGACTAGCGGGAGGGCAAGAGACCCAGTACTTC. Translation gives CASSRGLAGGQETQYF.

This sequence joins TRBV29-1 and TRBJ2-2; D might be TRBD1 (5 bases). The CDR3 is made up of 11 amino acids. V lost 5 bases and J lost 4, with 5 bases in between. Per germline, CDR1 SQVTM and CDR2 ANQGSEA. CDR3 residues: CSVQGTGELFF. The CDR3 DNA is TGCAGCGTTCAGGGCACCGGGGAGCTGTTTTTT.

CDR3 bases: TGTGCTAGTGGCACCCGACGGGGGACCCAGTACTTC. Protein: CASGTRRGTQYF. The J gene is TRBJ2-5, the V gene TRBV12-5; perhaps TRBD2 as D (5 bases). The CDR3 length is 12 residues. Trimming stripped 6 bases from V and 7 bases from J, with 12 bases between. CDR1 LGHNT and CDR2 FRNRAP come from the germline V gene.

The chain links TRBV28 to TRBJ1-5, with D maybe TRBD1 (6 bases). This CDR3 contains 13 residues. V was pared by 8 bases and J by 4 bases, with 12 bases between. Per the germline V gene, CDR1 is MDHEN and CDR2 is SYDVKM. The CDR3 region has the DNA TGTGCCAGCGGAGGGGGAATTAATCAGCCCCAGCATTTT. Translation: CASGGGINQPQHF.

The chain joins TRBV14 to TRBJ2-7; the D is unclear. The CDR3 loop spans 12 amino acids. Trimming left V 3 bases short and J 9 bases short, with 12 bases between. Germline CDR1 and CDR2: SGHDN and FVKESK. The CDR3 sequence is CASSQATFGQYF. CDR3 coding DNA: TGTGCCAGCAGCCAGGCCACTTTCGGGCAGTACTTC.

This chain uses TRBV12-3 or TRBV12-4 with TRBJ2-7; 9 bases align to TRBD1. The junction had 5 bases not matched to a gene; V was cut back by 5 bases and J by 3 bases. The CDR3 sequence is 14 residues long. The chain's CDR3 is CASSPRDRVYEQYF. The CDR3 nucleotides read TGTGCCAGCAGTCCCCGGGACAGGGTCTACGAGCAGTACTTC.

This chain joins TRBV27 and TRBJ2-2, with 8 bases fitting TRBD2. The germline gives CDR1 MNHEY, CDR2 SMNVEV (reference sequence). The junction had 5 bases not matched to a gene; V was cut back by 6 bases and J by 2 bases. The length of the CDR3 is 15 residues. The CDR3 nucleotides read TGTGCCAGCAGGCTTAGCGGGACTAACACCGGGGAGCTGTTTTTT. It codes for CASRLSGTNTGELFF.

The chain couples TRBV3-1 to TRBJ2-1, with 8 bases identical to TRBD2. CDR3 length: 16 residues. Germline-derived CDR1 and CDR2 are LGHDT and YNNKEL (reference sequence). V was clipped by 3 bases and J by 3 bases; unmatched bases: 7. The CDR3 loop reads CASSQKGLDYYNEQFF. The CDR3 bases are TGTGCCAGCAGCCAGAAGGGACTAGACTACTACAATGAGCAGTTCTTC.

The J gene is TRBJ1-6, the V gene TRBV3-1, with D possibly matching TRBD1 (6 bases). The V and J ends lost 7 bases and 7 bases respectively, with 11 bases between them. Germline lookup yields CDR1 LGHDT and CDR2 YNNKEL (reference sequence). The CDR3 has 13 residues. This CDR3 reads CASMSRGNSPLHF. DNA for the CDR3: TGTGCCAGCATGTCGAGGGGGAATTCACCCCTCCACTTT.

The V gene is TRBV19, the J gene TRBJ2-7, with D possibly matching TRBD1 (6 bases). CDR3 length: 14 residues. Between the trimmed V and J ends, which lost 4 bases and 4 bases, there was a span of 14 bases. The germline V gene has CDR1 LNHDA and CDR2 SQIVND (reference sequence). The CDR3, as DNA: TGTGCCAGTAGTAGCCTCGGACAGATTTACGAGCAGTACTTC. Protein product: CASSSLGQIYEQYF.

V gene TRBV3-1 combines with J gene TRBJ2-7, with D unclear. The CDR3 length is 15 residues. CDR1 is LGHDT and CDR2 is YNNKEL in the germline V gene (reference sequence). V was pared by 4 bases and J by 3 bases, with 16 bases between. CDR3 nucleotide sequence: TGTGCCAGCAGCCCACTTCTTCGTGCTAGCTACGAGCAGTACTTC. The encoded protein is CASSPLLRASYEQYF.

This rearrangement joins TRBV29-1 to TRBJ2-7, with D tentatively TRBD1 or TRBD2 (5 bases each). Trimming took 4 bases from V and 1 from J, leaving 8 bases between them. Germline values: CDR1 SQVTM, CDR2 ANQGSEA. This CDR3 spans 12 amino acids. The CDR3, as DNA: TGCAGCGTTGGGGACCAATCCTACGAGCAGTACTTC. This encodes CSVGDQSYEQYF.

The V call is TRBV5-1, the J call TRBJ2-3; weak D call: TRBD1 (6 bases). Germline CDR1 is SGHRS and CDR2 is YFSETQ. V shed 2 bases and J shed 2 bases, with 9 bases lying between them. The CDR3 contains 14 residues. CDR3 amino acids: CASSFDRLTDTQYF. CDR3 DNA sequence: TGCGCCAGCAGCTTCGACAGGCTCACAGATACGCAGTATTTT.

The CDR3: CASSQDQGTGYNSPLHF. The CDR3 DNA follows: TGTGCCAGCAGCCAAGATCAAGGGACAGGGTATAATTCACCCCTCCACTTT. V is TRBV3-1 and J is TRBJ1-6; 9 nucleotides line up with TRBD1. Germline V lookup: CDR1 LGHDT, CDR2 YNNKEL (reference sequence). V shed 0 bases and J 4 bases; nucleotides not matched to a gene: 4. The CDR3 sequence is 17 residues long. The full variable domain, in which reference TRBV3-1 and TRBJ1-6 provide the parts outside the CDR3, is DTAVSQTPKYLVTQMGNDKSIKCEQNLGHDTMYWYKQDSKKFLKIMFSYNNKELIINETVPNRFSPKSPDKAHLNLHINSLELGDSAVYFCASSQDQGTGYNSPLHFGNGTRLTVT.

The chain combines TRBV9 with TRBJ1-2; weak D call: TRBD1 (5 bases). The CDR3 length is 15 residues. Germline values: CDR1 SGDLS, CDR2 YYNGEE. The ends were cut back, 4 bases at V and 0 bases at J, with 13 bases in the middle. The CDR3 spells CASSPGTLTNYGYTF. The CDR3 bases are TGTGCCAGCAGCCCAGGGACTCTTACTAACTATGGCTACACCTTC.

This chain joins TRBV5-6 and TRBJ2-3, with 9 bases identical to TRBD2. The CDR3 spans 15 residues. The V gene end was trimmed by 6 bases and the J gene end by 2 bases; junction bases not matched to a gene: 7. Germline V gene lookup returns CDR1 SGHDT and CDR2 YYEEEE. As DNA, the CDR3 is TGTGCCAGCAAGGAGCGGGGGGCCTCCACAGATACGCAGTATTTT. Translated: CASKERGASTDTQYF.

The chain uses TRBV7-9 and TRBJ1-5; a possible D gene is TRBD1 (6 bases). Germline CDR1 is SEHNR and CDR2 is FQNEAQ (reference sequence). This CDR3 comprises 19 residues. V was shortened by 0 bases and J by 0 bases, with 18 bases between the two germline ends. The CDR3 region is CASSLATGSSGTSNQPQHF. As DNA, the CDR3 is TGTGCCAGCAGCTTAGCTACAGGGTCTAGTGGGACTAGCAATCAGCCCCAGCATTTT.

The gene calls are TRBV24-1 and TRBJ2-3; D is tentatively TRBD1 or TRBD2 (6 bases each). Germline-derived CDR1 and CDR2 are KGHDR and SFDVKD. V gave up 4 bases and J gave up 6 bases, with 13 bases separating them. The CDR3 runs 14 residues. CDR3 DNA sequence: TGTGCCACCAGTGACCCTTCGGGGGCGGATACGCAGTATTTT. Residues: CATSDPSGADTQYF.

This sequence joins TRBV28 and TRBJ1-5; 10 bases fit TRBD1. Unmatched junction bases numbered 10, after V lost 7 bases and J lost 7 bases. The germline CDR1 and CDR2 sequences are MDHEN and SYDVKM. This CDR3 contains 15 residues. The chain's CDR3 is CASTRDRGRAQPQHF. DNA for the CDR3: TGTGCCAGCACCCGGGACAGGGGCAGGGCGCAGCCCCAGCATTTT.

Here the CDR3 reads CAWSVQGRWEKLFF. In nucleotides, the CDR3 is TGTGCCTGGAGTGTACAAGGGAGGTGGGAAAAACTGTTTTTT. This sequence joins TRBV30 and TRBJ1-4; D ambiguous. CDR3 length equals 14 residues. Germline-derived CDR1 and CDR2 are GTSNPN and SVGIG (reference sequence). V was cut by 0 bases and J by 8 bases, with 13 bases left in between.

The genes are TRBV5-4 and TRBJ2-5; TRBD1 agrees at 7 bases. This CDR3 is 15 amino acids long. In germline, CDR1 is SGHNT, CDR2 YYREEE (reference sequence). V shed 4 bases, J shed 3 bases, and the junction held 9 bases outside the gene matches. CDR3: CASSPPGTVKETQYF. The CDR3 region has the DNA TGTGCCAGCAGCCCTCCGGGGACAGTTAAAGAGACCCAGTACTTC.

The chain carries TRBV30 and TRBJ1-2; D is perhaps TRBD1 (6 bases). This CDR3 spans 14 amino acids. Germline V gene lookup returns CDR1 GTSNPN and CDR2 SVGIG (reference sequence). V lost 3 bases and J lost 5, with 16 bases in between. CDR3 loop: CAWRGGGREYGYTF. CDR3 DNA: TGTGCCTGGAGGGGAGGGGGTCGGGAGTATGGCTACACCTTC.

V gene TRBV3-1 combines with J gene TRBJ2-1; no clear D gene. CDR3 length equals 15 residues. CDR1 and CDR2 from the germline V gene are LGHDT and YNNKEL (reference sequence). V was pared by 1 base and J by 4 bases, with 11 bases between. CDR3 loop: CASSQVPDTYNEQFF. DNA of the CDR3: TGTGCCAGCAGCCAAGTCCCTGATACTTACAATGAGCAGTTCTTC.

The chain joins TRBV20-1 to TRBJ1-5, with D uncertain. CDR1 DFQATT and CDR2 SNEGSKA come from the germline V gene (reference sequence). There are 11 residues in the CDR3. The germline V and J ends were trimmed by 6 bases and 5 bases, with 8 bases remaining between them. CDR3 coding DNA: TGCAGTGCGATAAAAGATCAGCCCCAGCATTTT. Its translation: CSAIKDQPQHF.

The chain links TRBV18 to TRBJ2-1; TRBD1 agrees at 10 bases. V was clipped by 1 base and J by 5 bases; unmatched bases: 5. The germline CDR1 and CDR2 sequences are KGHSH and LQKENI. This CDR3 region has 16 residues. The CDR3 sequence: CASSPLRDRGHNEQFF. The CDR3 nucleotides are TGTGCCAGCTCACCACTCCGGGACAGGGGACACAATGAGCAGTTCTTC.